The 25 T cell receptor beta chains listed next were all sequenced from one sample in a study of T cell repertoires in cytomegalovirus infection. TCRdb fed the reads into MiXCR, producing one record per CDR3 protein. Among 200,000 to 300,000 distinct CDR3 sequences listed, over 8% were seen once. Input material: PBMCs. These receptors were obtained from a human donor in good health (CMV status not recorded). Some clones in this sample may be carry-over from other donors' samples.

The chain is built from TRBV4-1 and TRBJ1-2; TRBD1 matches at 8 bases. The J segment lost 8 bases and the V segment lost 4 bases, leaving 6 bases of the junction unmatched. This CDR3 is built from 13 residues. Germline-derived CDR1 and CDR2 are MGHRA and YSYEKL. In DNA, the CDR3 is TGCGCCAGCAGCCTCGAGGACAGGGTAGGCTACACCTTC. Amino acid sequence: CASSLEDRVGYTF.

The chain uses TRBV28 and TRBJ1-2; no reliable D call. Trimming stripped 6 bases from V and 2 bases from J, with 13 bases between. The CDR3 is 14 amino acids. Germline CDR1 reads MDHEN; CDR2 reads SYDVKM. In DNA, the CDR3 is TGTGCCAGCAGGGCGCAGAGACAAAACTATGGCTACACCTTC. Translating it yields CASRAQRQNYGYTF.

This rearrangement joins TRBV19 to TRBJ1-6; 7 bases match TRBD1. The junction had 7 bases not matched to a gene; V was cut back by 3 bases and J by 8 bases. In germline, CDR1 is LNHDA, CDR2 SQIVND (reference sequence). This CDR3 has 15 residues. CDR3 residues: CASSIRGLPDSPLHF. CDR3 bases: TGTGCCAGTAGTATTAGGGGGCTGCCGGATTCACCCCTCCACTTT.

This clonotype was counted only a few times. The chain employs TRBV20-1 and TRBJ2-5; D is unclear. The CDR3 contains 10 residues. Germline assignment: CDR1 DFQATT and CDR2 SNEGSKA (reference sequence). V was trimmed by 4 bases and J by 7 bases, leaving 7 bases between them. The CDR3 region is CSATAGTQYF. The CDR3 DNA reads TGCAGTGCTACAGCCGGGACCCAGTACTTC.

The chain uses TRBV5-1 and TRBJ1-2; 10 bases fit TRBD1. The CDR3 has 14 residues. Losses at the gene ends were 4 bases for V and 8 bases for J; bases not matched to a gene: 8. The V gene's germline CDR1 is SGHRS and CDR2 YFSETQ. CDR3 coding DNA: TGCGCCAGCAGCATCGCCGGGACAGGGGTCGGCTACACCTTC. It is translated as CASSIAGTGVGYTF.

This clonotype was counted many times. The rearrangement uses TRBV7-8 and TRBJ2-3, with D maybe TRBD2 (7 bases). The CDR3 contains 17 residues. Germline V lookup: CDR1 SGHVS, CDR2 FQNEAQ. Trimming pared 5 bases from V and 4 bases from J, leaving 22 bases between. The CDR3 region is CASSRGGGGGAPDTQYF. The CDR3 DNA follows: TGTGCCAGCAGCCGCGGGGGCGGCGGAGGGGCTCCAGATACGCAGTATTTT.

There are many counts of this clonotype. This sequence joins TRBV7-2 and TRBJ1-3, with D possibly matching TRBD1 (6 bases). The CDR3 is made up of 14 amino acids. The V and J ends lost 3 bases and 8 bases respectively, with 14 bases between them. Germline V CDR1 and CDR2: SGHTA, FQGNSA. This CDR3 reads CASSFGGAWDTIYF. The CDR3 nucleotides read TGTGCCAGCAGCTTTGGGGGCGCTTGGGACACCATATATTTT.

The sample holds many counts of this clonotype. The chain links TRBV7-2 to TRBJ1-6; D ambiguous. Germline V gene data show CDR1 as SGHTA and CDR2 as FQGNSA. This CDR3 contains 16 residues. V shed 0 bases and J shed 6 bases, with 12 bases lying between them. The CDR3 DNA sequence: TGTGCCAGCAGCTTAGCGGGAGGGCAGGTTAATTCACCCCTCCACTTT. Amino acid sequence: CASSLAGGQVNSPLHF. Full variable domain (rest looked up from reference TRBV7-2 and TRBJ1-6): GAGVSQSPSNKVTEKGKDVELRCDPISGHTALYWYRQSLGQGLEFLIYFQGNSAPDKSGLPSDRFSAERTGGSVSTLTIQRTQQEDSAVYLCASSLAGGQVNSPLHFGNGTRLTVT.

This clonotype was seen a few times. The V and J genes are TRBV5-1 and TRBJ1-3; D not certain. The CDR3 contains 17 residues. V lost 0 bases, J lost 3 bases, and 16 bases lay in between. CDR1 and CDR2 from the germline V gene are SGHRS and YFSETQ. CDR3 nucleotide sequence: TGCGCCAGCAGCTTGGACGAGGCCGCAACCTTTGGAAACACCATATATTTT. Residues: CASSLDEAATFGNTIYF.

This clonotype has just one count. This may stem from a read error, because a much larger clone lies one nucleotide away. The V and J genes are TRBV28 and TRBJ1-1; D ambiguous. This CDR3 comprises 10 residues. CDR1 MDHEN and CDR2 SYDVKM come from the germline V gene. Here the CDR3 DNA reads TGTGCCAACAGTACATCTGAAGCTTTCTTT. It translates to CANSTSEAFF.

This clonotype was seen more than once but under ten times. The genes are TRBV28 and TRBJ1-1; TRBD1 is a possible D gene (5 bases). Trimming shortened V by 5 bases and J by 0 bases, and 22 bases separated the two germline ends. From germline, CDR1 is MDHEN and CDR2 SYDVKM. The CDR3 runs to 18 residues. CDR3 region: CASSPGAGTHRMNTEAFF. The CDR3, as DNA: TGTGCCAGCAGTCCCGGGGCAGGCACCCACCGAATGAACACTGAAGCTTTCTTT.

The table lists this clonotype with a few counts. The J gene is TRBJ2-3, the V gene TRBV28; maybe TRBD1 (6 bases). V shed 8 bases and J shed 10 bases, with 19 bases lying between them. In germline, CDR1 is MDHEN, CDR2 SYDVKM. The CDR3 is 13 residues long. In nucleotides, the CDR3 is TGTGCCAGCCGGGACAACCCAATCCCTGCGCAGTATTTT. Its protein is CASRDNPIPAQYF.

The table lists this clonotype with a few counts. This rearrangement joins TRBV6-6 to TRBJ2-7; tentatively, D is TRBD2 (6 bases). This CDR3 region has 15 residues. Germline-derived CDR1 and CDR2 are MNHNY and SVGAGI (reference sequence). V lost 0 bases to trimming and J lost 0 bases, with 9 bases between them. The CDR3 reads CASSYSGGSSYEQYF. The CDR3 coding sequence is TGTGCCAGCAGTTACTCTGGGGGGTCCTCCTACGAGCAGTACTTC.

This clonotype appeared a few times. The chain combines TRBV6-5 with TRBJ1-1; D might be TRBD1 (5 bases). Germline CDR1 reads MNHEY; CDR2 reads SVGAGI. The CDR3 is made up of 15 amino acids. The V end was cut by 2 bases, the J end by 5 bases, with 15 bases between. The CDR3 protein is CASSYPRRGRTEAFF. In nucleotides, the CDR3 is TGTGCCAGCAGTTACCCCCGTCGGGGGAGAACTGAAGCTTTCTTT.

This clonotype appeared many times. This chain links TRBV19 with TRBJ2-1, with 13 positions matching TRBD2. The J segment lost 2 bases and the V segment lost 5 bases, leaving 9 bases of the junction unmatched. The CDR3 sequence is 18 residues long. Germline V lookup: CDR1 LNHDA, CDR2 SQIVND (reference sequence). The CDR3 DNA reads TGTGCCAGTAGTCCAGGGACTAGCGGGGTGAGGACCTACAATGAGCAGTTCTTC. It is translated as CASSPGTSGVRTYNEQFF.

This clonotype was observed a handful of times. CDR3 nucleotide sequence: TGTGCCTGGAGTGGAATCCAGGGCGGGGGGGCTAGCACAGATACGCAGTATTTT. Protein sequence: CAWSGIQGGGASTDTQYF. The J gene is TRBJ2-3, the V gene TRBV30, with 9 bases identical to TRBD2. Trimming cost V 1 base and J 0 bases; bases outside gene matches: 11. Germline V gives CDR1 GTSNPN, CDR2 SVGIG (reference sequence). The CDR3 runs 18 residues.

This clonotype was seen a handful of times. The chain recombines TRBV29-1 with TRBJ2-3; 11 bases align to TRBD1. The CDR3 length is 14 residues. CDR1 and CDR2 (germline): SQVTM, ANQGSEA. Trimming cost V 6 bases and J 3 bases; bases outside gene matches: 5. The CDR3: CSVRTGGNTDTQYF. CDR3 bases: TGCAGCGTGAGGACAGGGGGCAATACAGATACGCAGTATTTT.

This clonotype has a count of ten or more. The gene calls are TRBV7-2 and TRBJ1-1; no firm D call. Germline CDR1 reads SGHTA; CDR2 reads FQGNSA. V was pared by 6 bases and J by 7 bases, with 9 bases between. The CDR3 has 11 amino acids. The CDR3 DNA is TGTGCCAGCAGACAAGGGAGTGAAGCTTTCTTT. Its protein product is CASRQGSEAFF.

This clonotype was recorded many times. The CDR3 DNA sequence: TGTGCCAGCAGCCGAGGATGGAACACCGGGGAGCTGTTTTTT. Translated, it gives CASSRGWNTGELFF. The chain has TRBV7-8 and TRBJ2-2; no definite D call. Germline CDR1 is SGHVS and CDR2 is FQNEAQ. The length of the CDR3 is 14 residues. V was trimmed by 5 bases and J by 1 base, leaving 8 bases between them.

This clonotype was recorded a few times. This sequence joins TRBV28 and TRBJ2-2; perhaps TRBD2 as D (5 bases). In germline, CDR1 is MDHEN, CDR2 SYDVKM. This CDR3 has 17 amino acids. V was trimmed by 4 bases and J by 1 base, leaving 16 bases between them. For the CDR3, the DNA is TGTGCCAGCAGTTCTCCCCGGGGTCCGCAGAACACCGGGGAGCTGTTTTTT. Translated: CASSSPRGPQNTGELFF.

This clonotype came up many times. J is TRBJ1-5 and V is TRBV7-2; TRBD1 might be the D (5 bases). Trimming cost V 4 bases and J 4 bases, with 11 bases left between them. The germline V gene has CDR1 SGHTA and CDR2 FQGNSA. The CDR3 spans 14 residues. The DNA for the CDR3 is TGTGCCAGCAGCTCCTCGCGGGGGAATCAGCCCCAGCATTTT. It is translated as CASSSSRGNQPQHF.

This chain links TRBV9 with TRBJ1-3; D ambiguous. Germline values: CDR1 SGDLS, CDR2 YYNGEE. Trimming cost V 4 bases and J 0 bases, with 11 bases left between them. The CDR3 contains 15 residues. The CDR3 is CASSPTVGSGNTIYF. CDR3 nucleotide sequence: TGTGCCAGCAGCCCGACGGTGGGCTCTGGAAACACCATATATTTT.

The CDR3, as DNA: TGTGCCAGCAGCTTTAAGGGACAAAACTATGGCTACACCTTC. Translation: CASSFKGQNYGYTF. The V and J genes are TRBV11-2 and TRBJ1-2, with D possibly matching TRBD1 (6 bases). Germline assignment: CDR1 SGHAT and CDR2 FQNNGV. CDR3 length equals 14 residues. V shed 3 bases and J shed 2 bases, with 10 bases lying between them.

This clonotype was counted a few times. J is TRBJ2-5 and V is TRBV29-1, with a weak D call TRBD1 (6 bases). CDR1 and CDR2 (germline): SQVTM, ANQGSEA. The V gene lost 7 bases and the J gene lost 4 bases, with 10 bases spanning the gap. The CDR3 contains 11 residues. The CDR3 region is CSGRQVETQYF. DNA of the CDR3: TGCAGCGGCCGACAGGTAGAGACCCAGTACTTC.

This clonotype was recorded at least ten times. The J gene is TRBJ1-5, the V gene TRBV12-3 or TRBV12-4, with D perhaps TRBD1 (5 bases). Deletions cut 3 bases from V and 4 bases from J, with 16 bases between. The CDR3 has 16 residues. CDR3 sequence reads: CASSLRRTGTNQPQHF. In DNA form, the CDR3 reads TGTGCCAGCAGTTTGAGACGTACGGGGACGAATCAGCCCCAGCATTTT.